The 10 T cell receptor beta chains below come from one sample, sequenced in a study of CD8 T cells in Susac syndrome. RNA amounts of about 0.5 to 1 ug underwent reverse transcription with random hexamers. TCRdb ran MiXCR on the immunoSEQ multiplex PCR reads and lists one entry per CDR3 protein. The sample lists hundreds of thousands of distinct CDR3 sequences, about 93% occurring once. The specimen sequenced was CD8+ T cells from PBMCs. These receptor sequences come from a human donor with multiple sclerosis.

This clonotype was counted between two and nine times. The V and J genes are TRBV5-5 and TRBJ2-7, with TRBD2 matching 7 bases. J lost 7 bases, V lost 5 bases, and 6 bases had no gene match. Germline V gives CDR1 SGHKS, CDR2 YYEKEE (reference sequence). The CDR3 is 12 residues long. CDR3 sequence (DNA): TGTGCCAGCAGTGGACTGGGGGGGGAGCAGTACTTC. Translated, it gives CASSGLGGEQYF.

The DNA for the CDR3 is TGTGCCAGCAGTCGAGAAGAGGGGGTGGGCGACGAGCAGTACTTC. This gives the protein CASSREEGVGDEQYF. The chain combines TRBV6-2 or TRBV6-3 with TRBJ2-7, with D perhaps matching TRBD1 (6 bases). Per germline, CDR1 MNHEY and CDR2 SVGEGT. The CDR3 covers 15 residues. V dropped 5 bases and J dropped 5 bases, with 19 bases sitting between them.

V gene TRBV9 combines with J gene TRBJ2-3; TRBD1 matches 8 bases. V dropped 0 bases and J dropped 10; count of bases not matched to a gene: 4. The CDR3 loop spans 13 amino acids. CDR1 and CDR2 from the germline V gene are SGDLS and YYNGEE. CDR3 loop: CASSVDPGQAQYF. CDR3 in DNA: TGTGCCAGCAGCGTAGACCCGGGACAGGCGCAGTATTTT.

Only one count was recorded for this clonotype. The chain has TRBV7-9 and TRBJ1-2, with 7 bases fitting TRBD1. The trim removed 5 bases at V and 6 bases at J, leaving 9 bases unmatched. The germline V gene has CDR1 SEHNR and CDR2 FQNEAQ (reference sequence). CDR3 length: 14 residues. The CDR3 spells CASSTTGSTDGYTF. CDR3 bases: TGTGCCAGCAGCACGACAGGGAGTACGGATGGCTACACCTTC.

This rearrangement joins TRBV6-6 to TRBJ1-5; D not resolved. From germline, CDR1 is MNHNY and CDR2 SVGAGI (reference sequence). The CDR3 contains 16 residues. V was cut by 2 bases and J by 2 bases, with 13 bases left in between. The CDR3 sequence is CASSYDAGIGNQPQHF. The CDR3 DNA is TGTGCCAGCAGTTACGATGCGGGGATCGGCAATCAGCCCCAGCATTTT.

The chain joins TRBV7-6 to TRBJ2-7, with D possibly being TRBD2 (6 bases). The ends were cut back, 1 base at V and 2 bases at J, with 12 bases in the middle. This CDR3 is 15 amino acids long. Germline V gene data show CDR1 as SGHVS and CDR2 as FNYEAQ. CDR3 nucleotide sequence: TGTGCCAGCAGCTTAGGCGGGGATCCTACCTACGAGCAGTACTTC. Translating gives CASSLGGDPTYEQYF.

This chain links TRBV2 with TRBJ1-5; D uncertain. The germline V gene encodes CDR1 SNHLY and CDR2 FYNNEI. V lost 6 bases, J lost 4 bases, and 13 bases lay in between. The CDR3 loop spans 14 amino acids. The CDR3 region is CASSESVGNQPQHF. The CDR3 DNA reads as TGTGCCAGCAGCGAAAGCGTGGGGAATCAGCCCCAGCATTTT.

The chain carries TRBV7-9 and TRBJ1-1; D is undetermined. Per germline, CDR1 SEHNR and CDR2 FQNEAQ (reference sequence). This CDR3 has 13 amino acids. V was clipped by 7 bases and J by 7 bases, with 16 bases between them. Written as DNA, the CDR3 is TGTGCCAGCATCCTGCGAGCGGACGGTGAAGCTTTCTTT. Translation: CASILRADGEAFF.

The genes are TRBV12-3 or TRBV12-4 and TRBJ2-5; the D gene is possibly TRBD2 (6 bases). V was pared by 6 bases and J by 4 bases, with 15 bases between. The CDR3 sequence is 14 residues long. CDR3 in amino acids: CASSPLEGVETQYF. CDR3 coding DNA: TGTGCCAGCAGCCCCTTGGAGGGCGTAGAGACCCAGTACTTC.

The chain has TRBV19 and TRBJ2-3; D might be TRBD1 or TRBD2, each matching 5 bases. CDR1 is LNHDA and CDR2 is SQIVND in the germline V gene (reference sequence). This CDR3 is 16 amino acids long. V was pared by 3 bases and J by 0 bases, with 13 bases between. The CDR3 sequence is CASSIWGSTSTDTQYF. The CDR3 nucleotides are TGTGCCAGTAGTATTTGGGGGTCTACTAGCACAGATACGCAGTATTTT.